The source of this T cell receptor (beta chain) is a study of fetal regulatory T cell absence and autoimmunity. This clone was detected only once. TCRdb's copy holds only in-frame clones and misses some; the assay was immunoSEQ multiplex PCR. The table shows roughly 95,000 clones, with less than 80% occurring only once. Sequencing input: pancreas tissue. This sequence originates from a male donor with IPEX syndrome.

This CDR3 reads CASSLWGQPLNEAFF. The CDR3 bases are TGTGCCAGCAGTTTATGGGGACAGCCTCTTAATGAAGCTTTCTTT. The chain employs TRBV27 and TRBJ1-1; 7 bases agree with TRBD1. CDR1 MNHEY and CDR2 SMNVEV come from the germline V gene (reference sequence). J was trimmed by 7 bases and V by 1 base; bases with no gene match: 9. The CDR3 consists of 15 residues.